Listed below are T cell receptor beta chains from one sample, sequenced in a study of T cells in Graves' hyperthyroidism and ophthalmopathy. TCRdb redid the calling of the multiplex PCR reads with MiXCR, one entry per CDR3 protein. The sample carries 500,000 to 550,000 distinct CDR3 sequences, about 20% recorded once. Sequenced sample: blood. All receptors come from a man aged 35 to 55 with Graves' ophthalmopathy. CDR3s include the opening cysteine and the closing phenylalanine or tryptophan. D genes are given only for firm matches. Where a row states a size, it is once, few, many or the class of an expanded clone; other rows omit it.

j_gene	d_gene	abundance	v_gene	CDR3nt	CDR3aa
TRBJ1-1	.	few	TRBV20-1	TGCAGTGCTGCCGGGGACCCATTTACTATGAACACTGAAGCTTTCTTT	CSAAGDPFTMNTEAFF
TRBJ1-5	.	many	TRBV7-2	TGTGCCAGCAGCGACTCGGGTCAGCCCCAGCATTTT	CASSDSGQPQHF
TRBJ1-1	TRBD1	few	TRBV6-1	TGTGCCAGCAGTACAAGACAGGGAAGGAGCACTGAAGCTTTCTTT	CASSTRQGRSTEAFF
TRBJ2-1	.	.	TRBV27	TGTGCCAGCAGTTTGGGCAGGGGTGTTTTGGGTGAGCAGTTCTTC	CASSLGRGVLGEQFF
TRBJ2-2	.	few	TRBV6-1	TGTGCCAGCACTCGCGCCGGTGGGGCCGGGGAGCTGTTTTTT	CASTRAGGAGELFF
TRBJ2-2	.	few	TRBV5-6	TGTGCCAGCAGCCCCCCGACAAACACCGGGGAGCTGTTTTTT	CASSPPTNTGELFF
TRBJ2-3	.	many	TRBV2	TGTGCCAGCAAAGAGAGACTCTATACGCAGTATTTT	CASKERLYTQYF
TRBJ1-2	TRBD1	few	TRBV3-1	TGTGCCAGCAGCCGGGGGACAGCCTATGGCTACACCTTC	CASSRGTAYGYTF
TRBJ2-3	.	few	TRBV7-7	TGTGCTAGCAGCTTAGCGGCCCGTGGAGATACGCAGTATTTT	CASSLAARGDTQYF
TRBJ1-6	.	.	TRBV28	TGTGCCAGCGCCCACCCTACCTCCTATAATTCACCCCTCCACTTT	CASAHPTSYNSPLHF
TRBJ2-2	TRBD2	many	TRBV30	TGTGCCTGGAGACTAGCGGCGAACACCGGGGAGCTGTTTTTT	CAWRLAANTGELFF
TRBJ2-2	.	few	TRBV28	TGTGCCAGCGGTCACTTGGGGGAGCTGTTTTTT	CASGHLGELFF
TRBJ1-5	.	.	TRBV5-1	TGCGCCAGCAGCTTGGCCTGGGGCGGCAAAGATACGCAGCATTTT	CASSLAWGGKDTQHF
TRBJ2-1	.	.	TRBV5-1	TGCGCCAGCAGCTTTGGGGGGGCCCAAGAGACCCAGTTCTTC	CASSFGGAQETQFF
TRBJ2-5	.	.	TRBV29-1	TGCAGCGCTTTGGGGGAAGAGACCCAGTACTTC	CSALGEETQYF
TRBJ2-2	TRBD2	.	TRBV20-1	TGCAGTGTGGCGTGGGGCGGGGGGACCGGGGAGCTGTTTTTT	CSVAWGGGTGELFF